This TCR beta chain comes out of a study of response to subunit inactivated influenza vaccine. TCRdb used MiXCR to reprocess the RT-PCR reads, holding one entry per CDR3 protein. The sample carries 300,000 to 350,000 distinct CDR3 sequences, roughly a fifth recorded once. Germline V gene sequence: CDR1 DFQATT, CDR2 SNEGSKA (reference sequence). Trimming pared 5 bases from V and 7 bases from J, leaving 12 bases between. CDR3 size: 12 residues. A word on this clonotype: Its antigen is still unknown. This CDR3 is missing its conserved last phenylalanine or tryptophan, likely due to a read error.

Study results and limitations: Only a handful of new T cells, the authors suggested, are recruited with each seasonal influenza vaccination.

The sample was PBMCs from blood, taken around 22 months after vaccination. The V and J genes are TRBV20-1 and TRBJ1-5; D possibly corresponds to TRBD1 (5 bases). The TCR was taken from a man aged 50-75 years who received an inactivated influenza vaccine. For the CDR3, the DNA is TGCAGTGCTGACCTCGGGGGGCAGCCCCAGCATTCT. Translating gives CSADLGGQPQHS.